This T cell receptor beta chain came from a study of shared clonotypes between healthy human individuals. Sequencing was performed with immunoSEQ multiplex PCR; in TCRdb, only in-frame clones are kept and a portion is missing. The sample has millions of clones; more than 90% are singletons. Germline V gene data show CDR1 as SGHNT and CDR2 as YENEEA. The CDR3 length is 13 residues. V lost 6 bases, J lost 4 bases, and 12 bases lay in between. Material: naive CD4+ T cells sorted from blood. This sample's subset: CD45RA+ positively selected. The receptor comes from a man aged 18 to 29 in good health. The chain carries TRBV11-3 and TRBJ1-1; D unresolved. The CDR3 coding sequence is TGTGCCAGCAGTACCGAACTAAGCACTGAAGCTTTCTTT. Translating gives CASSTELSTEAFF. Together with reference TRBV11-3 and TRBJ1-1, the CDR3 gives the full variable domain: EAGVVQSPRYKIIEKKQPVAFWCNPISGHNTLYWYLQNLGQGPELLIRYENEEAVDDSQLPKDRFSAERLKGVDSTLKIQPAELGDSAVYLCASSTELSTEAFFGQGTRLTVV.